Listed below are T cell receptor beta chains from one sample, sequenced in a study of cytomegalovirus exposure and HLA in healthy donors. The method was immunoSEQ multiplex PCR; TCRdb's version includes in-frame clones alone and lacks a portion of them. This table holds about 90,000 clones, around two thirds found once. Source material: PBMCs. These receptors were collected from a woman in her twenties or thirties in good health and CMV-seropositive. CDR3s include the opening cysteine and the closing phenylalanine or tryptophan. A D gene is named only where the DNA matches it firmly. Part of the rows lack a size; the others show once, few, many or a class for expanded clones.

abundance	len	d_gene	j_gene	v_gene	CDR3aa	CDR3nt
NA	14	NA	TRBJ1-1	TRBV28	CASSFGQLNTEAFF	TGTGCCAGCAGTTTCGGACAGTTGAACACTGAGGCTTTCTTT
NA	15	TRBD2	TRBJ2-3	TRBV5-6	CASSLRAGVKDTQYF	TGTGCCAGCAGCTTGCGAGCGGGGGTAAAAGATACGCAGTATTTT
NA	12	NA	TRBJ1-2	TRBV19	CASSIRSHGYTF	TGTGCCAGTAGTATACGGAGTCACGGCTACACCTTC
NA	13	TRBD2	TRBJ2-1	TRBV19	CASSIGLVWEQFF	TGTGCCAGTAGTATCGGACTAGTGTGGGAGCAGTTCTTC
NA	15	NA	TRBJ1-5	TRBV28	CASRWRRETGQPQHF	TGTGCCAGCAGGTGGAGGAGGGAGACGGGTCAGCCCCAGCATTTT
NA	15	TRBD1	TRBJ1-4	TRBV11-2	CASSLGTGANEKLFF	TGTGCCAGCAGCTTAGGGACAGGTGCTAATGAAAAACTGTTTTTT
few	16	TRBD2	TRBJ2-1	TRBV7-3	CASSLGRAGGLNEQFF	TGTGCCAGCAGCTTAGGGCGAGCGGGGGGGCTTAATGAGCAGTTCTTC
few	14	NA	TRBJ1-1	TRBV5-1	CASSLAQGTTEAFF	TGCGCCAGCAGCTTGGCTCAGGGAACGACTGAAGCTTTCTTT
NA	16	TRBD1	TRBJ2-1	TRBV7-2	CASSTGTGVAYNEQFF	TGTGCCAGCAGCACCGGGACAGGGGTAGCCTACAATGAGCAGTTCTTC
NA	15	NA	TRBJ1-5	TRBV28	CASRPVDRLNQPQHF	TGTGCCAGCCGACCCGTGGACAGACTCAATCAGCCCCAGCATTTT
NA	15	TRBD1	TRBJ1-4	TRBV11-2	CASSPRTGRNEKLFF	TGTGCCAGCAGCCCACGGACAGGGAGGAATGAAAAACTGTTTTTT
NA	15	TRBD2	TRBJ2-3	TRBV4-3	CASSLLAGGRLDQYF	TGCGCCAGCAGCCTTTTAGCGGGGGGGCGGCTTGATCAGTATTTT
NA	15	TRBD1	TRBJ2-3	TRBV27	CASSRFGQGLDTQYF	TGTGCCAGCAGCCGCTTTGGACAGGGGTTGGATACGCAGTATTTT